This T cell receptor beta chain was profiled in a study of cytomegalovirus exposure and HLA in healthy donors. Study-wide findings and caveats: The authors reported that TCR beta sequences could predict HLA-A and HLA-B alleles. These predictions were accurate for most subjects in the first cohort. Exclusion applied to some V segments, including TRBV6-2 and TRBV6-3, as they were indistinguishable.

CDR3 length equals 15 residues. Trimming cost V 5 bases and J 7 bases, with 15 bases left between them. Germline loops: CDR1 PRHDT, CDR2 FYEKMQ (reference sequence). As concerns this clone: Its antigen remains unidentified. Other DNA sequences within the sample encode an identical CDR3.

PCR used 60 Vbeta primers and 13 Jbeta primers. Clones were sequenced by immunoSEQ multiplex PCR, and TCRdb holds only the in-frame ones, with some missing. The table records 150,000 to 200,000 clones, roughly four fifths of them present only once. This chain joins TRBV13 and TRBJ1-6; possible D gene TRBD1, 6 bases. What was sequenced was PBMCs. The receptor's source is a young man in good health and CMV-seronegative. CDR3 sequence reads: CASSHSQGYNSPLHF. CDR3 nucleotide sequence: TGTGCCAGCAGCCACTCGCAGGGGTACAATTCACCCCTCCACTTT.